This is a list of T cell receptor beta chains from one sample in a study of beta chain features in type 1 diabetes. Profiling relied on immunoSEQ multiplex PCR, and the TCRdb table lists in-frame clones only, not all of them. The sample includes roughly 150,000 clones, 50% to 70% seen only once; the top ten take roughly 0.089%. Sequencing input: naive CD4+ T cells from blood. These receptors came from a man aged 25 to 40 with type 1 diabetes. Each CDR3 is given with its conserved first and last residue. D genes are given only for firm matches. Size tells how often a clone was seen (once, few, many) or the class of an expanded clone, and some rows leave it out.

D	V	length	size	J	CDR3	DNA
NA	TRBV7-9	15	once	TRBJ1-5	CASSSHGDSNQPQHF	TGTGCCAGCAGCTCTCACGGAGATAGCAATCAGCCCCAGCATTTT
NA	TRBV7-2	12	NA	TRBJ1-1	CASRFVWGEAFF	TGTGCCAGCAGATTCGTCTGGGGGGAAGCTTTCTTT
TRBD1	TRBV9	15	few	TRBJ2-7	CASSPRGQETYEQYF	TGTGCCAGCAGCCCCAGGGGACAGGAAACCTACGAGCAGTACTTC
NA	TRBV30	13	NA	TRBJ1-6	CAWMPWGDSPLHF	TGTGCCTGGATGCCGTGGGGTGATTCACCCCTCCACTTT
NA	TRBV7-9	16	NA	TRBJ2-3	CASSFLGMLGTDTQYF	TGTGCCAGCAGCTTCCTCGGGATGTTGGGCACAGATACGCAGTATTTT
NA	TRBV5-1	11	NA	TRBJ2-1	CASSSYNEQFF	TGCGCCAGCAGCTCATACAATGAGCAGTTCTTC
NA	TRBV9	13	few	TRBJ2-3	CASSQGHTDTQYF	TGTGCCAGCAGCCAGGGGCACACAGATACGCAGTATTTT
NA	TRBV25-1	13	NA	TRBJ1-1	CASSEYLQSEAFF	TGTGCCAGCAGTGAATATCTACAGTCTGAAGCTTTCTTT
TRBD1	TRBV30	18	few	TRBJ2-1	CAWSVLLAGGNSYNEQFF	TGTGCCTGGAGTGTACTTTTGGCAGGGGGAAACTCCTACAATGAGCAGTTCTTC
NA	TRBV9	15	NA	TRBJ2-3	CASSVRGRIADTQYF	TGTGCCAGCAGCGTAAGGGGGAGAATCGCAGATACGCAGTATTTT
TRBD1	TRBV7-2	14	NA	TRBJ2-7	CASNWGQDFYEQYF	TGTGCCAGCAACTGGGGACAGGACTTCTACGAGCAGTACTTC
TRBD1	TRBV29-1	14	NA	TRBJ2-1	CSAEISGQYNEQFF	TGCAGCGCTGAGATCTCGGGACAGTACAATGAGCAGTTCTTC
NA	TRBV9	15	NA	TRBJ2-5	CASSVFGGIQETQYF	TGTGCCAGCAGCGTTTTCGGTGGGATCCAAGAGACCCAGTACTTC
TRBD2	TRBV10-3	17	few	TRBJ2-5	CAISGRGTSGIQETQYF	TGTGCCATCAGTGGTCGGGGGACTAGCGGGATACAAGAGACCCAGTACTTC
NA	TRBV7-9	13	NA	TRBJ1-1	CASSRTGLNEAFF	TGTGCCAGCAGCCGAACCGGTCTTAATGAAGCTTTCTTT
NA	TRBV5-4	13	NA	TRBJ2-3	CASSLQSTDTQYF	TGTGCCAGCAGCTTACAGAGCACAGATACGCAGTATTTT
TRBD1	TRBV7-6	13	NA	TRBJ2-5	CASSSGQQETQYF	TGTGCCAGCAGCTCGGGACAGCAAGAGACCCAGTACTTC
NA	TRBV5-6	11	few	TRBJ2-1	CASSAYNEQFF	TGTGCCAGCAGCGCTTACAATGAGCAGTTCTTC
NA	TRBV28	13	few	TRBJ1-2	CASRAGTNYGYTF	TGTGCCAGCAGGGCGGGTACTAACTATGGCTACACCTTC
NA	TRBV5-1	11	once	TRBJ2-1	CASTLGEEQFF	TGCGCCAGCACCCTGGGGGAGGAGCAGTTCTTC
NA	TRBV14	15	NA	TRBJ1-1	CASSLPGAENTEAFF	TGTGCCAGCAGCCTTCCGGGGGCGGAGAACACTGAAGCTTTCTTT
TRBD1	TRBV7-9	14	NA	TRBJ1-2	CASSFGQGGSGYTF	TGTGCCAGCAGCTTCGGACAGGGTGGGAGCGGCTACACCTTC
NA	TRBV30	14	NA	TRBJ2-7	CAWRHGHFSYEQYF	TGTGCCTGGAGGCACGGACATTTCTCCTACGAGCAGTACTTC
NA	TRBV5-1	13	NA	TRBJ2-1	CASGLGATDEQFF	TGCGCCAGTGGCCTCGGGGCAACGGATGAGCAGTTCTTC
TRBD1	TRBV25-1	14	NA	TRBJ1-4	CASSPTGLGEKLFF	TGTGCCAGCAGCCCGACAGGGTTAGGCGAAAAACTGTTTTTT
NA	TRBV7-9	14	NA	TRBJ2-5	CASSLGQGQETQYF	TGTGCCAGCAGCTTAGGGCAGGGCCAAGAGACCCAGTACTTC
TRBD1	TRBV2	13	NA	TRBJ1-2	CASSETGGSGYTF	TGTGCCAGCAGTGAGACAGGGGGCTCTGGCTACACCTTC
TRBD2	TRBV29-1	12	NA	TRBJ2-5	CSGGGQQETQYF	TGCAGCGGGGGAGGGCAACAAGAGACCCAGTACTTC
NA	TRBV29-1	13	once	TRBJ2-7	CSVVFRSINEQYF	TGCAGCGTTGTCTTTAGGAGTATCAACGAGCAGTACTTC
NA	TRBV29-1	16	NA	TRBJ1-2	CSVEGTERTSNYGYTF	TGCAGCGTTGAAGGGACAGAGAGAACAAGCAACTATGGCTACACCTTC
NA	TRBV4-3	15	NA	TRBJ1-5	CASSQEEGGNQPQHF	TGCGCCAGCAGCCAAGAGGAGGGGGGCAATCAGCCCCAGCATTTT
NA	TRBV27	16	NA	TRBJ1-1	CASSLHSGVVGTEAFF	TGTGCCAGCAGTTTACACTCCGGGGTCGTTGGGACTGAAGCTTTCTTT
TRBD2	TRBV18	16	few	TRBJ2-7	CASSPLGLAPSYEQYF	TGTGCCAGCTCACCCTTAGGACTAGCGCCAAGCTACGAGCAGTACTTC
NA	TRBV7-9	13	NA	TRBJ1-2	CASSLVEGSGYTF	TGTGCCAGCAGCTTAGTTGAAGGGTCTGGCTACACCTTC
NA	TRBV30	11	NA	TRBJ1-1	CAWSLRGTAFF	TGTGCCTGGAGTCTGAGGGGGACAGCTTTCTTT